The 21 T cell receptor beta chains given below trace back to one sample, sequenced in a study of blood T cell repertoires in COVID-19. Repertoires were generated with immunoSEQ multiplex PCR, while TCRdb's copy carries only in-frame clones and drops some. Among 150,000 to 180,000 clones, around 90% were seen once, and the ten largest hold less than 0.6%. Sample: peripheral blood. These receptors were collected from a man in his fifties or sixties with acute or convalescent COVID-19.

In this sample, this clone turned up a few times. The rearrangement joins TRBV11-2 to TRBJ2-7; tentatively, D is TRBD2 (5 bases). The ends were cut back, 0 bases at V and 7 bases at J, with 10 bases in the middle. The CDR3 loop spans 13 amino acids. Germline CDR1 reads SGHAT; CDR2 reads FQNNGV. CDR3 bases: TGTGCCAGCAGCTTAGATAGAGGGAGAGAGCAGTACTTC. Translated: CASSLDRGREQYF.

J is TRBJ2-7 and V is TRBV4-1, with 16 positions matching TRBD2. V dropped 1 base and J dropped 3; count of bases not matched to a gene: 12. Germline V CDR1 and CDR2: MGHRA, YSYEKL. The CDR3 loop spans 20 amino acids. The DNA of the CDR3 is TGCGCCAGCAGCCAAGCCTCCGGGACTAGCGGGAGGGCCCTTGTCTACGAGCAGTACTTC. Translated, it gives CASSQASGTSGRALVYEQYF.

This chain links TRBV3-1 (or the pseudogene TRBV3-2) with TRBJ1-5; TRBD1 is a possible D gene (6 bases). With 4 bases removed from V and 6 bases from J, the gap between germline ends came to 16 bases. The germline V gene encodes CDR1 LGHDT and CDR2 YNNKEL (reference sequence). The CDR3 has 15 amino acids. The CDR3: CASSPGGQAAQPQHF. The CDR3 DNA follows: TGTGCCAGCAGCCCGGGGGGGCAGGCGGCTCAGCCCCAGCATTTT.

This clone was observed a few times. The V gene is TRBV19, the J gene TRBJ2-4; D is ambiguous. The CDR3 spans 15 residues. V shed 0 bases and J shed 8 bases, with 14 bases lying between them. Germline V lookup: CDR1 LNHDA, CDR2 SQIVND (reference sequence). Here the CDR3 DNA reads TGTGCCAGTAGTATAGATCGCCTAGAGTGGGACATTCAGTACTTC. The encoded protein is CASSIDRLEWDIQYF.

Only one count was recorded for this clone. The chain carries TRBV7-2 and TRBJ2-6, with 7 nucleotides matching TRBD2. The CDR3 is 15 residues long. Germline trimming cut 6 bases from V and 0 bases from J; bases unmatched to any gene: 2. CDR1 is SGHTA and CDR2 is FQGNSA in the germline V gene. CDR3 loop: CASRTGGSGANVLTF. CDR3 in DNA: TGTGCCAGCAGAACGGGGGGCTCTGGGGCCAACGTCCTGACTTTC.

The genes are TRBV28 and TRBJ2-7; 9 bases agree with TRBD1. From germline, CDR1 is MDHEN and CDR2 SYDVKM. This CDR3 has 15 amino acids. V lost 5 bases to trimming and J lost 0 bases; unmatched junction nucleotides: 5. DNA of the CDR3: TGTGCCAGCAGTGATCCGGGACAGGGCTCCTACGAGCAGTACTTC. This translates into CASSDPGQGSYEQYF.

This chain uses TRBV4-2 with TRBJ2-3; 8 bases align to TRBD2. Germline V gives CDR1 LGHNA, CDR2 YNFKEQ. Germline trimming cut 1 base from V and 0 bases from J; bases unmatched to any gene: 6. This CDR3 has 17 residues. In DNA form, the CDR3 reads TGTGCCAGCAGCCAAGTTGCGGGGGGCCCTAGCACAGATACGCAGTATTTT. Its translation: CASSQVAGGPSTDTQYF.

This clone has a single count. The V gene is TRBV30, the J gene TRBJ1-2; D is possibly TRBD1 (6 bases). The CDR3 spans 14 residues. V lost 0 bases and J 4 bases, leaving 12 bases between the germline ends. Germline CDR1 reads GTSNPN; CDR2 reads SVGIG (reference sequence). The CDR3 reads CAWSVIRGTYGYTF. Written as DNA, the CDR3 is TGTGCCTGGAGTGTAATCAGGGGAACCTATGGCTACACCTTC.

The chain links TRBV19 to TRBJ2-5, with TRBD2 matching over 7 bases. The CDR3 contains 16 residues. CDR1 and CDR2 from the germline V gene are LNHDA and SQIVND (reference sequence). Trimming cost V 6 bases and J 4 bases; bases outside gene matches: 14. CDR3 residues: CASSAPGGGEGETQYF. The CDR3 coding sequence is TGTGCCAGTAGCGCACCTGGGGGGGGAGAGGGAGAGACCCAGTACTTC.

V is TRBV2 and J is TRBJ1-1, with 8 bases lining up with TRBD1. CDR3 length equals 16 residues. The germline CDR1 and CDR2 sequences are SNHLY and FYNNEI. The V segment lost 4 bases and the J segment 3 bases; nucleotides outside the gene matches: 10. The CDR3 protein is CASSVGRGRLDTEAFF. The CDR3 nucleotides are TGTGCCAGCAGTGTTGGCAGGGGGCGCCTGGACACTGAAGCTTTCTTT. The full variable domain, with the rest looked up from reference TRBV2 and TRBJ1-1, is EPEVTQTPSHQVTQMGQEVILRCVPISNHLYFYWYRQILGQKVEFLVSFYNNEISEKSEIFDDQFSVERPDGSNFTLKIRSTKLEDSAMYFCASSVGRGRLDTEAFFGQGTRLTVV.

The chain joins TRBV6-5 to TRBJ1-4, with a tentative D call TRBD1 (5 bases). The CDR3 runs 15 residues. The germline gives CDR1 MNHEY, CDR2 SVGAGI. Trimming cost V 8 bases and J 7 bases, with 20 bases left between them. The CDR3 is CASATGPSFFEKLFF. Written as DNA, the CDR3 is TGTGCCAGCGCAACAGGCCCGTCCTTTTTTGAAAAACTGTTTTTT.

The V and J genes are TRBV7-8 and TRBJ2-5; TRBD2 matches 13 bases. This CDR3 region has 17 residues. Germline lookup yields CDR1 SGHVS and CDR2 FQNEAQ. V dropped 0 bases and J dropped 4; count of bases not matched to a gene: 5. The CDR3 here is CASSLAGLAGVRETQYF. The CDR3 DNA reads as TGTGCCAGCAGCTTAGCAGGACTAGCGGGAGTCCGAGAGACCCAGTACTTC.

V and J are TRBV7-9 and TRBJ1-1, with D possibly TRBD1 on 5 matching bases. The CDR3 runs 12 residues. V gave up 11 bases and J gave up 2 bases, with 12 bases separating them. The germline V gene has CDR1 SEHNR and CDR2 FQNEAQ (reference sequence). The CDR3 DNA sequence: TGTGCCGGGGGGAGGATAAACACTGAAGCTTTCTTT. Encoded protein: CAGGRINTEAFF.

The gene calls are TRBV6-2 or TRBV6-3 and TRBJ2-3, with 7 bases fitting TRBD2. There are 16 residues in the CDR3. Germline lookup yields CDR1 MNHEY and CDR2 SVGEGT. The trim removed 6 bases at V and 0 bases at J, leaving 9 bases unmatched. DNA for the CDR3: TGTGCCAGCAGCCTAGGACTAGTGAAAAGCACAGATACGCAGTATTTT. Protein product: CASSLGLVKSTDTQYF.

This chain joins TRBV6-6 and TRBJ2-5; 11 bases match TRBD1. CDR1 is MNHNY, CDR2 SVGAGI, per germline (reference sequence). The CDR3 loop spans 15 amino acids. V trimming: 6 bases; J trimming: 6 bases; junction bases outside the gene matches: 9. The CDR3 region has the DNA TGTGCCAGCAGACCTGGGACAGGGGGAATGCAGACCCAGTACTTC. It codes for CASRPGTGGMQTQYF.

The chain carries TRBV4-1 and TRBJ2-1; 7 bases match TRBD1. Germline CDR1 MGHRA, CDR2 YSYEKL. The CDR3 is 18 amino acids. The V and J ends lost 4 bases and 6 bases, in that order; junction bases with no gene match: 18. The CDR3 DNA follows: TGCGCCAGCAGCCCTGGGACAGCGATAGCGCAGACGTTCAATGAGCAGTTCTTC. This translates into CASSPGTAIAQTFNEQFF.

V gene TRBV6-5 combines with J gene TRBJ2-1; D might be TRBD1 (5 bases). The length of the CDR3 is 16 residues. V lost 3 bases and J 4 bases, leaving 16 bases between the germline ends. The V gene's germline CDR1 is MNHEY and CDR2 SVGAGI. Here the CDR3 DNA reads TGTGCCAGCAGTTATATAGGGGCCGACGGTTACAATGAGCAGTTCTTC. Protein product: CASSYIGADGYNEQFF.

This chain uses TRBV7-9 with TRBJ2-7; 7 positions match TRBD1. The CDR3 consists of 15 residues. Germline CDR1 reads SEHNR; CDR2 reads FQNEAQ (reference sequence). Unmatched junction bases numbered 9, after V lost 5 bases and J lost 2 bases. This CDR3 is CASSSTRDRTYEQYF. The CDR3 nucleotides read TGTGCCAGCAGCAGCACCCGGGACAGAACCTACGAGCAGTACTTC.

The V gene is TRBV28, the J gene TRBJ2-7, with D tentatively TRBD1 (6 bases). CDR1 and CDR2 from the germline V gene are MDHEN and SYDVKM. CDR3 length: 15 residues. V lost 6 bases and J lost 1, with 16 bases in between. The CDR3: CASSPRTAESYEQYF. The CDR3 bases are TGTGCCAGCAGCCCCCGGACAGCGGAGTCCTACGAGCAGTACTTC.

The chain recombines TRBV29-1 with TRBJ2-2; 7 bases are shared with TRBD1. Germline V gene data show CDR1 as SQVTM and CDR2 as ANQGSEA. V was clipped by 7 bases and J by 7 bases; unmatched bases: 9. The CDR3 is made up of 13 amino acids. In DNA, the CDR3 is TGCAGCGGGATTGACAGGGCGGACGGGGAGCTGTTTTTT. As protein: CSGIDRADGELFF.

The CDR3 DNA reads TGTGCCAGCAGTTCCGGGAATCGCTATGGCTACACCTTC. Encoded protein: CASSSGNRYGYTF. The V and J genes are TRBV27 and TRBJ1-2, with D hard to call. Between the trimmed V and J ends, which lost 4 bases and 4 bases, there was a span of 10 bases. Germline V lookup: CDR1 MNHEY, CDR2 SMNVEV (reference sequence). The CDR3 loop spans 13 amino acids.